The entry that follows covers one TCR beta chain sequence. Its specificity is unknown. V shed 4 bases and J 8 bases; nucleotides not matched to a gene: 8. The CDR3 spans 14 residues. Germline V gene sequence: CDR1 SGHTA, CDR2 FQGNSA. This record comes from a study of STAT5B mutations in CD4+ large granular lymphocyte leukemia. Clones were read by immunoSEQ multiplex PCR, and TCRdb kept only the in-frame ones, dropping some. This sample has fewer than 45,000 clones, with about four fifths found just once. The study's findings and limits: Approximately 25% of private leukemic clonotypes occurred rarely in other patients' non-leukemic repertoires. Patient CD4-sorted repertoires stayed more clonal than healthy ones after leukemic-clone removal. 8/27 top patient clones versus 2/35 control clones were TRBV06-family.

The sample consisted of CD4+ T cells from blood buffy coats. The TCR sequence derives from a human donor in good health. The chain has TRBV7-2 and TRBJ1-2, with TRBD1 identical over 9 bases. CDR3 residues: CASSWTTGGEGYTF. For the CDR3, the DNA is TGTGCCAGCAGCTGGACAACAGGGGGCGAAGGCTACACCTTC.